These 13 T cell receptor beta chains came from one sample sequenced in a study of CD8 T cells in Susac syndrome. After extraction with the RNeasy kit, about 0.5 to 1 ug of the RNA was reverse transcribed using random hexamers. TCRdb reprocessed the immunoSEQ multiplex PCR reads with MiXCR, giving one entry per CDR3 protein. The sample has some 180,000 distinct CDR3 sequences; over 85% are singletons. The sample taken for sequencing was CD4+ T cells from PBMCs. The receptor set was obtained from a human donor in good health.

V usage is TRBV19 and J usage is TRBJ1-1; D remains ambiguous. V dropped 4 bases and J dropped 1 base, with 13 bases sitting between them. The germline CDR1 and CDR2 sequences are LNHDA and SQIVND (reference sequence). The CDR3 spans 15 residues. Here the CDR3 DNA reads TGTGCCAGTAGTAGTCGCGGGTCGGCGAACACTGAAGCTTTCTTT. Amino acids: CASSSRGSANTEAFF. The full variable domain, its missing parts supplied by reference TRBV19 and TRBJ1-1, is DGGITQSPKYLFRKEGQNVTLSCEQNLNHDAMYWYRQDPGQGLRLIYYSQIVNDFQKGDIAEGYSVSREKKESFPLTVTSAQKNPTAFYLCASSSRGSANTEAFFGQGTRLTVV.

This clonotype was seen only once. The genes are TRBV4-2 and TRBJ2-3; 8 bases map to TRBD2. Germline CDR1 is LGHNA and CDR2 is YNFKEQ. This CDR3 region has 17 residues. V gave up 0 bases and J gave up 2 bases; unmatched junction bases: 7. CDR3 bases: TGTGCCAGCAGCCAAGATCGGGGTAGCGGGGTCACAGATACGCAGTATTTT. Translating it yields CASSQDRGSGVTDTQYF.

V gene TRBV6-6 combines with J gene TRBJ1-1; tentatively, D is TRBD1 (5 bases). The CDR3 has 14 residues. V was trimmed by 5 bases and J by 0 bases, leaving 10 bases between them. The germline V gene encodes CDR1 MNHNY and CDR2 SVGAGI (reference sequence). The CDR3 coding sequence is TGTGCCAGCAGTAATCAGGGAATGAACACTGAAGCTTTCTTT. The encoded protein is CASSNQGMNTEAFF.

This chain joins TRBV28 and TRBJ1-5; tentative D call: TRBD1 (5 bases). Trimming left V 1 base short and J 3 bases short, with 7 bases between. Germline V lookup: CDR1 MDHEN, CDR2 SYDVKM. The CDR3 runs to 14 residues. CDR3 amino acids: CASSLSGTNQPQHF. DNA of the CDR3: TGTGCCAGCAGTTTATCCGGGACCAATCAGCCCCAGCATTTT.

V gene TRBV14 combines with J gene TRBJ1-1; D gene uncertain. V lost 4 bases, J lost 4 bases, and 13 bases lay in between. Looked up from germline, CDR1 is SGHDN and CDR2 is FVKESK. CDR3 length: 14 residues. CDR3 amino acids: CASSRDQGVTEAFF. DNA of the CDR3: TGTGCCAGCAGCCGGGATCAAGGCGTCACTGAAGCTTTCTTT.

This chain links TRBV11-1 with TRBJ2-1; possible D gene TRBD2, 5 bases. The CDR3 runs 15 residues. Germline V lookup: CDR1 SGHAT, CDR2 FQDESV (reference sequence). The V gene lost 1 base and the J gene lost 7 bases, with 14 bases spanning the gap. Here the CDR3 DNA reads TGTGCCAGCAGCTTAGGAGGGCGGCGGACGAATGAGCAGTTCTTC. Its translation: CASSLGGRRTNEQFF.

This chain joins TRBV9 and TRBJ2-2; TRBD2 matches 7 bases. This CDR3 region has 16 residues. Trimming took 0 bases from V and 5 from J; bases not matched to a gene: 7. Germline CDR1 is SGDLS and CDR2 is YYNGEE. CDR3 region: CASSVDPGGGTGELFF. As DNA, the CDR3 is TGTGCCAGCAGCGTAGATCCGGGAGGAGGTACCGGGGAGCTGTTTTTT.

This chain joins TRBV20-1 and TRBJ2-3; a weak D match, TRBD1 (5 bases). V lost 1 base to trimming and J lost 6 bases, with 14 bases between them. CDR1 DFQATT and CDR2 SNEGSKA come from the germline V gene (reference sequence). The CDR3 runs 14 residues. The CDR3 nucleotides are TGCAGTGCTAGAGGATCGGCAGGGCCGGATACGCAGTATTTT. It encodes CSARGSAGPDTQYF.

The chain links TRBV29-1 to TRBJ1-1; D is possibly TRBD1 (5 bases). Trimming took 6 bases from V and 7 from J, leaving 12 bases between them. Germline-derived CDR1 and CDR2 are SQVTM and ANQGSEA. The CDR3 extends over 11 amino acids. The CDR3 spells CSVKGPYEAFF. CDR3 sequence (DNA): TGCAGCGTCAAGGGGCCCTATGAAGCTTTCTTT. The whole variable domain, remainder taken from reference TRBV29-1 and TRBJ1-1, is SAVISQKPSRDICQRGTSLTIQCQVDSQVTMMFWYRQQPGQSLTLIATANQGSEATYESGFVIDKFPISRPNLTFSTLTVSNMSPEDSSIYLCSVKGPYEAFFGQGTRLTVV.

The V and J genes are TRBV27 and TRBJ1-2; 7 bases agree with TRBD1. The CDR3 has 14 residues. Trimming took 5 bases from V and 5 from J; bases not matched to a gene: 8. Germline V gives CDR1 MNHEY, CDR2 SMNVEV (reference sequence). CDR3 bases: TGTGCCAGCAGTCCTCGGGACAGATCGTATGGCTACACCTTC. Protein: CASSPRDRSYGYTF.

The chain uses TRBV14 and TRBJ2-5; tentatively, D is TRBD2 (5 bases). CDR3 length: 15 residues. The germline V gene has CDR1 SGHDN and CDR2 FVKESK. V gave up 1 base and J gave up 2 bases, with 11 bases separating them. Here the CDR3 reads CASSQATGRQETQYF. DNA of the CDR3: TGTGCCAGCAGCCAAGCGACGGGAAGGCAAGAGACCCAGTACTTC. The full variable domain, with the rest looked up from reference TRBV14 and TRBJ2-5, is EAGVTQFPSHSVIEKGQTVTLRCDPISGHDNLYWYRRVMGKEIKFLLHFVKESKQDESGMPNNRFLAERTGGTYSTLKVQPAELEDSGVYFCASSQATGRQETQYFGPGTRLLVL.

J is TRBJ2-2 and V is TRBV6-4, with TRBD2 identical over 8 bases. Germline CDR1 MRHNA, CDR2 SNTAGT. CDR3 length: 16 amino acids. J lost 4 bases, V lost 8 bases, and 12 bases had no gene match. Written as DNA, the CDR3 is TGTGCCAGCTCCCTGGAAGCGGGAGAAGGCACCGGGGAGCTGTTTTTT. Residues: CASSLEAGEGTGELFF.

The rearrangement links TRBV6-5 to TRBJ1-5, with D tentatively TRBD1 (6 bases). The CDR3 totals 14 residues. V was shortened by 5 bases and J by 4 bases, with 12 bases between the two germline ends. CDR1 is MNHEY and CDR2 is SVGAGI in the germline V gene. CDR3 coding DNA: TGTGCCAGCAGTACCGGGACACATAATCAGCCCCAGCATTTT. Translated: CASSTGTHNQPQHF.